Each of the 2 T cell receptor beta chains below was sequenced from the same sample in a study of blood T cell repertoires in COVID-19. Only in-frame clones appear in the TCRdb table, and some are missing; sequencing was by immunoSEQ multiplex PCR. The table records some 76,000 clones, approximately 78% of them present only once. Source material: peripheral blood. These receptors all come from a woman aged 55-75 years with acute or convalescent COVID-19.

This chain uses TRBV5-1 with TRBJ2-5; 10 positions agree with TRBD1. CDR1 is SGHRS, CDR2 YFSETQ, per germline. The V and J ends lost 0 bases and 5 bases, in that order; junction bases with no gene match: 7. This CDR3 region has 16 residues. DNA for the CDR3: TGCGCCAGCAGCTTGGGGAAGGGACAGGGGATTGAGACCCAGTACTTC. It translates to CASSLGKGQGIETQYF. The variable domain in full, with the rest retrieved from reference TRBV5-1 and TRBJ2-5, is KAGVTQTPRYLIKTRGQQVTLSCSPISGHRSVSWYQQTPGQGLQFLFEYFSETQRNKGNFPGRFSGRQFSNSRSEMNVSTLELGDSALYLCASSLGKGQGIETQYFGPGTRLLVL.

This clone was counted only a few times. The genes are TRBV2 and TRBJ1-1; 8 bases are shared with TRBD1. Trimming took 6 bases from V and 0 from J; bases not matched to a gene: 6. CDR1 is SNHLY and CDR2 is FYNNEI in the germline V gene. The CDR3 sequence is 15 residues long. The CDR3 nucleotides are TGTGCCAGCAGCCCCCGACAGGGGTTGAACACTGAAGCTTTCTTT. Its translation is CASSPRQGLNTEAFF.